This T cell receptor (beta chain) was obtained from a study of blood T cell repertoires in COVID-19. Overall study: The samples span acute and convalescent COVID-19 from the United States, Italy and Spain. Nucleic acid was either cDNA or gDNA, and it came from T cells, B-cell-depleted T cells, or PBMCs.

Authors' data handling: Reference gene primers were amplified, and this amplification served to estimate nucleated cell counts. TCRdb keeps only in-frame clones here, not all; method: immunoSEQ multiplex PCR. The V and J calls and clone size were taken over from that table, and D and trimming were inferred from the DNA. The sample lists around 55,000 clones; more than 80% were seen once. The specimen sequenced was peripheral blood. The receptor's source is a human donor with active COVID-19. The donor label of this sample is uncertain.

CDR3 protein: CATPPKSLSGLAGGPIGDTQYF. The CDR3 region has the DNA TGTGCCACCCCTCCTAAATCGCTCTCGGGACTAGCGGGAGGGCCCATAGGAGATACGCAGTATTTT. The rearrangement links TRBV24-1 to TRBJ2-3; TRBD2 matches at 16 bases. This CDR3 spans 22 amino acids. CDR1 is KGHDR and CDR2 is SFDVKD in the germline V gene. Trimming removed 9 bases from V and 5 bases from J; junction bases left unmatched: 25.